This T cell receptor beta chain was obtained from a study of graft-versus-host responses after intestinal transplantation. Study-level background: Each recipient received a multivisceral, liver-intestinal, or isolated intestinal graft.

Only in-frame clones appear in the TCRdb table, and some are missing; sequencing was by immunoSEQ multiplex PCR. The data hold some 5,700 clones, with roughly 30% observed a single time. V shed 4 bases, J shed 4 bases, and the junction held 1 base outside the gene matches. CDR1 and CDR2 (germline): SGHAT, FQNNGV. The CDR3 sequence is 14 residues long. This clone showed up just a few times. Other DNA sequences in this specimen translate into the identical CDR3. Stimulators, about 200,000 irradiated and violet-dye-labeled cells, were plated with about 200,000 CFSE-labeled responder cells. The chain joins TRBV11-2 to TRBJ2-7; 13 bases are a match to TRBD2. The TCR was taken from a human patient who was an organ donor for intestinal transplantation. The source was alloreactive CD4+ T cells from a mixed lymphocyte reaction culture, collected before transplantation. Subset noted: CFSE-low proliferating T cells sorted from roughly six-day pre-transplant mixed lymphocyte reaction (GvH or HvG direction). CDR3 sequence (DNA): TGTGCCAGCAGCTGGACTAGCGGGAGTTACGAGCAGTACTTC. This encodes CASSWTSGSYEQYF.